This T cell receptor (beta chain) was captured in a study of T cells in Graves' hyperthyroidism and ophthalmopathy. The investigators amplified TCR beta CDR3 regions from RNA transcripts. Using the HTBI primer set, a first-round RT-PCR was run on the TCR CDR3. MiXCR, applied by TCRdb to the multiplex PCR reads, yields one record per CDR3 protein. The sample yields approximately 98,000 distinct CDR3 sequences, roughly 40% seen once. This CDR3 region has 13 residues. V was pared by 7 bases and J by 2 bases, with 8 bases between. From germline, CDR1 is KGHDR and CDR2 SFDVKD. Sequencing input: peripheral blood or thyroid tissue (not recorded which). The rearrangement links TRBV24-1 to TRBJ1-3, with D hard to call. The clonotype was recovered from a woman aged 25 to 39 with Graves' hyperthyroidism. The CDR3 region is CATRGFAGNTIYF. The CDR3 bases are TGTGCCACCAGGGGTTTCGCTGGAAACACCATATATTTT.